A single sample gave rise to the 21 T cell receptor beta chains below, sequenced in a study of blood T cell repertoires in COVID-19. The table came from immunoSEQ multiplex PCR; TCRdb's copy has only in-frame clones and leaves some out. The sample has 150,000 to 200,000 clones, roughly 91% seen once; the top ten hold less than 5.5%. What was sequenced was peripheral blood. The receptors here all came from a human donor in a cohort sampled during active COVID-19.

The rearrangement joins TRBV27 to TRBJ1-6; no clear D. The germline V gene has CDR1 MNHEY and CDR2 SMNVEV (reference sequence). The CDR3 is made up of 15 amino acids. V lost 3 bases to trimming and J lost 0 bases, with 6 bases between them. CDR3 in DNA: TGTGCCAGCAGTTTCTCGAGCTCCTATAATTCACCCCTCCACTTT. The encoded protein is CASSFSSSYNSPLHF.

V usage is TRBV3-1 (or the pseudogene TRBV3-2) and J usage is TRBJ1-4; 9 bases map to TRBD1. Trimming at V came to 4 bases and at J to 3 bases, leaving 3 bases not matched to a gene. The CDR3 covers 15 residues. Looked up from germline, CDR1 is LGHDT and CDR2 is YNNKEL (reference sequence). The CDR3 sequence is CASSPTGGANEKLFF. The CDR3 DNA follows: TGTGCCAGCAGCCCGACAGGGGGAGCTAATGAAAAACTGTTTTTT.

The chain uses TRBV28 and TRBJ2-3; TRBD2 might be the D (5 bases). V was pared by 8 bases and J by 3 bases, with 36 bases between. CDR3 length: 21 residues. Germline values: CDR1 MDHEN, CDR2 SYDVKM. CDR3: CASLKIPYLGRPPTGTDTQYF. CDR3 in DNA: TGTGCCAGCCTAAAAATTCCATACCTAGGCCGCCCCCCGACGGGAACAGATACGCAGTATTTT. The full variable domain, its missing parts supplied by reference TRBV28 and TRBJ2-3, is DVKVTQSSRYLVKRTGEKVFLECVQDMDHENMFWYRQDPGLGLRLIYFSYDVKMKEKGDIPEGYSVSREKKERFSLILESASTNQTSMYLCASLKIPYLGRPPTGTDTQYFGPGTRLTVL.

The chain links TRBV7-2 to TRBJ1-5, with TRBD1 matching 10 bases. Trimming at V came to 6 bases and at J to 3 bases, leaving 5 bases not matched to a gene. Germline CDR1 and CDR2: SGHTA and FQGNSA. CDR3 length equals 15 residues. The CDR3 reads CASRNGQGVNQPQHF. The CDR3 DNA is TGTGCCAGCAGAAATGGACAGGGGGTCAATCAGCCCCAGCATTTT.

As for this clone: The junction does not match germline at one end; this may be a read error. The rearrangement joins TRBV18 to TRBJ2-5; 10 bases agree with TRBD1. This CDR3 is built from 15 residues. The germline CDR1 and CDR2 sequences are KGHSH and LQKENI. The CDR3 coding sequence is TGTGCCAGCTTACCACCTGACAGGGGGCGAGAGACCCAGTACTTC. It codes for CASLPPDRGRETQYF.

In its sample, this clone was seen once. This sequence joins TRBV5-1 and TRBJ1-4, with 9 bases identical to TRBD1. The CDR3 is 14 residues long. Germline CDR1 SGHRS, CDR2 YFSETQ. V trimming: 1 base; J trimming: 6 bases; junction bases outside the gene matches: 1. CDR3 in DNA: TGCGCCAGCAGCTTGACAGGGGGCGATGAAAAACTGTTTTTT. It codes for CASSLTGGDEKLFF.

CDR3 loop: CASSLTGVGTDTQYF. The CDR3 DNA follows: TGTGCCAGCTCACTAACAGGGGTCGGCACAGATACGCAGTATTTT. The chain joins TRBV18 to TRBJ2-3; 7 positions agree with TRBD1. From germline, CDR1 is KGHSH and CDR2 LQKENI. The J segment lost 1 base and the V segment lost 4 bases, leaving 5 bases of the junction unmatched. The CDR3 consists of 15 residues.

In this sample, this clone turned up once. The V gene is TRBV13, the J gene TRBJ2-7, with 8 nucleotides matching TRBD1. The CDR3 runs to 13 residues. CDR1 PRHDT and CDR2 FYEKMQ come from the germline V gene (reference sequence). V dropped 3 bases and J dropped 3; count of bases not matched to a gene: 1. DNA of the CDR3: TGTGCCAGCAGCTTCGACAGGGGCTACGAGCAGTACTTC. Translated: CASSFDRGYEQYF.

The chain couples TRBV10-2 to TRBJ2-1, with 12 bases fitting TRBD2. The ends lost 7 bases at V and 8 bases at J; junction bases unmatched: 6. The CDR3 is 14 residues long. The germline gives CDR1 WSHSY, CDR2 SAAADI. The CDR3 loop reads CASTLAGGMDEQFF. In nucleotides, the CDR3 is TGCGCCAGCACCCTAGCGGGGGGGATGGATGAGCAGTTCTTC.

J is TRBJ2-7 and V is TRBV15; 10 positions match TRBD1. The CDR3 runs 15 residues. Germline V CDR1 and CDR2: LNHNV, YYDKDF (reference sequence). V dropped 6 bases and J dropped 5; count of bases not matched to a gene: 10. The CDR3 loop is CATRERGTGDHEQYF. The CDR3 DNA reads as TGTGCCACCAGGGAACGCGGGACAGGGGACCACGAGCAGTACTTC.

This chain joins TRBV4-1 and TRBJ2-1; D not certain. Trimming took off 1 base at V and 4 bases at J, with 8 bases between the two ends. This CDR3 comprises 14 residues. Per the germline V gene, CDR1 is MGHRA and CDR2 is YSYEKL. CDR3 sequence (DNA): TGCGCCAGCAGCCAAGCGCGGCAGTACAATGAGCAGTTCTTC. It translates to CASSQARQYNEQFF.

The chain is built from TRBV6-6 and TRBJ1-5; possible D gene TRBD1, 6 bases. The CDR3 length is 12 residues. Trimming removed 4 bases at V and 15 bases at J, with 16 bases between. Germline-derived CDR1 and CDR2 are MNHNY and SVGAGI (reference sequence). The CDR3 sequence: CASSLNTGSRHF. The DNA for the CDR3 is TGTGCCAGCAGTTTGAACACAGGGTCGCGGCATTTT.

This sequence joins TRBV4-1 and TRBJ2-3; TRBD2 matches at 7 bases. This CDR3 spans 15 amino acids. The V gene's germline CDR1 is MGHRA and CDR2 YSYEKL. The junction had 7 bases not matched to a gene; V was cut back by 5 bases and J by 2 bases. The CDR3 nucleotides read TGCGCCAGCAGCACCCTAGCGGCCATCACAGATACGCAGTATTTT. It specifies CASSTLAAITDTQYF.

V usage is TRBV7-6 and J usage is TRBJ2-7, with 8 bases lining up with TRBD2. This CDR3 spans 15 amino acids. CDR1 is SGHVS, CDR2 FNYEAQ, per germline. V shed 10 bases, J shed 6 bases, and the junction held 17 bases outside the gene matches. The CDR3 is CATSGGSNIRSEQYF. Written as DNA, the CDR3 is TGTGCCACGTCGGGGGGGTCTAATATCCGCTCCGAGCAGTACTTC.

CDR3 sequence reads: CASSRTGATGELFF. The CDR3 DNA reads TGTGCCAGCAGTCGGACAGGGGCTACCGGGGAGCTGTTTTTT. V is TRBV6-5 and J is TRBJ2-2, with 9 positions matching TRBD1. CDR1 is MNHEY, CDR2 SVGAGI, per germline. The CDR3 spans 14 residues. The V segment lost 5 bases and the J segment 5 bases; nucleotides outside the gene matches: 3.

The CDR3 DNA sequence: TGTGCCAGCAGTTCGCGGGACAGGGGTTCCTACGAGCAGTACTTC. It codes for CASSSRDRGSYEQYF. This chain uses TRBV25-1 with TRBJ2-7; 10 nucleotides match TRBD1. Trimming removed 5 bases from V and 1 base from J; junction bases left unmatched: 5. This CDR3 is 15 amino acids long. Germline CDR1 and CDR2: MGHDK and SYGVNS.

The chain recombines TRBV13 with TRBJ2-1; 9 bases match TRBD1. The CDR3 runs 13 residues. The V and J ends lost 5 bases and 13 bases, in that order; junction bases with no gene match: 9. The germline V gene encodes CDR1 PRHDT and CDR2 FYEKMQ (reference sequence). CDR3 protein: CASSMGQGVNQFF. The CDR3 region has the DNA TGTGCCAGCAGCATGGGACAGGGAGTGAACCAGTTCTTC.

The CDR3 bases are TGTGCCAGCAGCTTAGTACGGGAAAGGGGGAATGAGCAGTTCTTC. Translated, it gives CASSLVRERGNEQFF. The chain employs TRBV7-2 and TRBJ2-1; TRBD1 is a possible D gene (6 bases). The CDR3 length is 15 residues. Germline-derived CDR1 and CDR2 are SGHTA and FQGNSA. Deletions cut 1 base from V and 7 bases from J, with 14 bases between.

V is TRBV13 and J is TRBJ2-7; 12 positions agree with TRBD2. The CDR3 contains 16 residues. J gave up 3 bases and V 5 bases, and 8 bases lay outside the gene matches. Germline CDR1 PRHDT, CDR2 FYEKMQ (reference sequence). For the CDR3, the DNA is TGTGCCAGCAGCACGCCCACTAGCGGGGGGTTCTACGAGCAGTACTTC. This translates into CASSTPTSGGFYEQYF.

The CDR3 loop is CASLRCDRYYEQYF. DNA for the CDR3: TGCGCCAGTCTGAGATGCGACAGGTACTACGAGCAGTACTTC. The chain joins TRBV23-1 to TRBJ2-7, with D possibly matching TRBD1 (6 bases). TRBV23-1 is an ORF, with its function uncertain. Trimming shortened V by 9 bases and J by 3 bases, and 18 bases separated the two germline ends. This CDR3 has 14 amino acids.

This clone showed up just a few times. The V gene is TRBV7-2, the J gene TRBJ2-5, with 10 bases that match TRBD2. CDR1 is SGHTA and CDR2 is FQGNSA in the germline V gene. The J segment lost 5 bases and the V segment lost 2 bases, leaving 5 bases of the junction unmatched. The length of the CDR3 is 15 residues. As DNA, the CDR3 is TGTGCCAGCAGCTTAAGCGGGGGGGCCGGTGAGACCCAGTACTTC. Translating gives CASSLSGGAGETQYF.